This T cell receptor (beta chain) was documented in a study of regulatory T cells in long-lasting Graves disease. Germline CDR1 and CDR2: SGHTA and FQGNSA. The CDR3 is 12 amino acids. Many counts were recorded for this clonotype. One junction end does not reproduce the germline sequence, and a read error may be involved. Relying on iRepertoire HTBI primers and Arm-PCR of CDR3 regions, the team built TCR beta libraries. TCRdb processed the multiplex PCR reads anew with MiXCR; each CDR3 protein has one entry. The repertoire holds around 250,000 distinct CDR3 sequences, 18% seen once, with approximately 15% in the top ten. Time point of the sample: newly diagnosed GD, antithyroid drugs for less than 3 months. Extracted PBMC RNA gave rise to the TCR library. These records were also assigned to another study, of T cells in Graves' hyperthyroidism and ophthalmopathy. From that paper: Clinicians diagnosed patients from clinical symptoms, serum thyroxine and TRAb, thyroid ultrasound and orbital computed tomography. Most thyroid-expanded clonotypes above 0.001 were also found in blood.

This TCR was recovered from a woman in her thirties with Graves disease. Specimen: peripheral blood mononuclear cells (PBMCs), collected at new diagnosis, from a patient treated with antithyroid drugs. V usage is TRBV7-2 and J usage is TRBJ2-3; no definite D call. The CDR3 nucleotides are TGTGCCAGCAGTTTAGAAGGAAATACGCAGTATTTT. Translation: CASSLEGNTQYF.